This T cell receptor (beta chain) emerged from a study of T cell clones after liver transplantation. Study background: Liver transplant recipients had immunosuppression withdrawal attempted within 2 years. As an antigen-independent comparator, third-party-reactive TCRbeta sequences came from pre-transplant mixed lymphocyte reactions. Study results and limitations: Graft donor-reactive T cells possibly entered the graft instead of undergoing deletion. The donor-reactive repertoire was only partly measurable in a couple of subjects, lacking donor cells.

The data were produced by immunoSEQ multiplex PCR, yet TCRdb's version contains in-frame clones alone and is incomplete. The profile shows approximately 100,000 clones, 82% of them singletons. On this clone itself: The antigen is undetermined.

The sequence derives from a human donor who received a liver transplant. The sequencing here drew on CD4+ T cells from blood, taken before liver transplant.

This CDR3 is CASSLEGGAGNTIYF. The CDR3 region has the DNA TGTGCCAGCAGCTTAGAGGGGGGGGCTGGAAACACCATATATTTT. The chain is built from TRBV7-2 and TRBJ1-3; D may be TRBD1 (6 bases). Trimming removed 1 base at V and 2 bases at J, with 9 bases between. The CDR3 spans 15 residues. Germline values: CDR1 SGHTA, CDR2 FQGNSA. Looking up the rest from reference TRBV7-2 and TRBJ1-3 gives the full variable domain: GAGVSQSPSNKVTEKGKDVELRCDPISGHTALYWYRQSLGQGLEFLIYFQGNSAPDKSGLPSDRFSAERTGGSVSTLTIQRTQQEDSAVYLCASSLEGGAGNTIYFGEGSWLTVV.